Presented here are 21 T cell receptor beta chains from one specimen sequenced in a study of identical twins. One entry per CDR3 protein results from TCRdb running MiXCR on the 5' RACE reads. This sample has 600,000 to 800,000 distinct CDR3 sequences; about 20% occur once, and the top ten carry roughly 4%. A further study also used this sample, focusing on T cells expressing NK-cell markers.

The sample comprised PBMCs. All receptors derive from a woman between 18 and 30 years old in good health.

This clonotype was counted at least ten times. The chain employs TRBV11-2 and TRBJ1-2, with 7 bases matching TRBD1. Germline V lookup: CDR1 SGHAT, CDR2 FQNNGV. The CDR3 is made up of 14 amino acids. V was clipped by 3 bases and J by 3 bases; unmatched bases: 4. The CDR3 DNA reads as TGTGCCAGCAGCTTCCAGGGGGGCGACTATGGCTACACCTTC. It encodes CASSFQGGDYGYTF.

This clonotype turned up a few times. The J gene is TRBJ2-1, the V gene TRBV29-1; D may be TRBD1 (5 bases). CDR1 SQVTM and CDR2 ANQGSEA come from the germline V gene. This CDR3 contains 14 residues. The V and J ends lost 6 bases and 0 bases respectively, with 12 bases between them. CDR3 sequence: CSVRSRGSYNEQFF. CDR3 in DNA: TGCAGCGTCCGAAGTAGGGGCTCCTACAATGAGCAGTTCTTC.

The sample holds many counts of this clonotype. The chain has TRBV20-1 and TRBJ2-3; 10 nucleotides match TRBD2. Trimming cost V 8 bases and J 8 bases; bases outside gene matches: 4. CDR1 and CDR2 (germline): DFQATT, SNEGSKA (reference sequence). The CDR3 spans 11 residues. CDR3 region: CSSTSGTTQYF. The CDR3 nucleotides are TGCAGTTCCACTAGCGGGACTACGCAGTATTTT.

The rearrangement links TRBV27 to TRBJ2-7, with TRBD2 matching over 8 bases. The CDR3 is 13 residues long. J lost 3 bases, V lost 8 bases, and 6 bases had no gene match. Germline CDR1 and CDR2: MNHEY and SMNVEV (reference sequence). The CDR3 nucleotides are TGTGCCAGCGGAAGCGGGAGCCGCTACGAGCAGTACTTC. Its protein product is CASGSGSRYEQYF.

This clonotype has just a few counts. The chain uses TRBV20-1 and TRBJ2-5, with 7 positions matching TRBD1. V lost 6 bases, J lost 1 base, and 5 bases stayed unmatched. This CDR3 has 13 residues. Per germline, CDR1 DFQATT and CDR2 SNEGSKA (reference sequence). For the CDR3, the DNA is TGCAGTGCCCGGGGACAGTCCCAAGAGACCCAGTACTTC. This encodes CSARGQSQETQYF.

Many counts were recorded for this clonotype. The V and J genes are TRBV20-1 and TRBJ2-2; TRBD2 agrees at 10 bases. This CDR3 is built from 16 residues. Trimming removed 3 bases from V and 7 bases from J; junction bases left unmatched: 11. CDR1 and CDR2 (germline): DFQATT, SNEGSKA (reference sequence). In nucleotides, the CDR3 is TGCAGTGCTAGTTCCAGCGGGAGGGCCTTAGGCGGGGAGCTGTTTTTT. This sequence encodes CSASSSGRALGGELFF.

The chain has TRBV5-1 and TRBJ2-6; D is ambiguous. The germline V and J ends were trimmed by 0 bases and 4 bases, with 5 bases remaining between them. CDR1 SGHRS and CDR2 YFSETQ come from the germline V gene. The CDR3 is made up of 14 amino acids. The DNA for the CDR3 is TGCGCCAGCAGCTTGGGGAACGGGGCCAACGTCCTGACTTTC. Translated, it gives CASSLGNGANVLTF.

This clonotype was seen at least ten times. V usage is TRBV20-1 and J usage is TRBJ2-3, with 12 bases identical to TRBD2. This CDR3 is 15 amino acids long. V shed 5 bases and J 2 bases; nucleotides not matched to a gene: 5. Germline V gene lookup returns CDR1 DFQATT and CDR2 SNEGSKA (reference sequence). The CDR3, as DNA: TGCAGTGCTGCCGGGACTAGCGGGTTCACAGATACGCAGTATTTT. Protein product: CSAAGTSGFTDTQYF.

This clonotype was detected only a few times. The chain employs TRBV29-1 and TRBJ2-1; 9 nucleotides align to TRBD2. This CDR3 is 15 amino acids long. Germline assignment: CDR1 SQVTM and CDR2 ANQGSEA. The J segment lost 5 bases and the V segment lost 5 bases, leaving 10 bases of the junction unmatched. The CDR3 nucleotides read TGCAGCGTTCAAGCGGGAGGAAGGTCCGACAATGAGCAGTTCTTC. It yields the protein CSVQAGGRSDNEQFF.

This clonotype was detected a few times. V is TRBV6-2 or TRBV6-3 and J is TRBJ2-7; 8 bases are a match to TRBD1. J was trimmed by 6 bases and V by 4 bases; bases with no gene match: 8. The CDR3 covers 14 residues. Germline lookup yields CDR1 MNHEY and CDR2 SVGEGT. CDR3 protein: CASSWTQGAREQYF. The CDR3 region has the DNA TGTGCCAGCAGTTGGACTCAGGGGGCCCGCGAGCAGTACTTC.

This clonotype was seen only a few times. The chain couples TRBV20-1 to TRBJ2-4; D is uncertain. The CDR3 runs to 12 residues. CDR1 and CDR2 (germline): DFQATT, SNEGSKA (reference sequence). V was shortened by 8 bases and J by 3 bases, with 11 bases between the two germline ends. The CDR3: CSSTIDKNIQYF. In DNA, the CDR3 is TGCAGTTCGACCATAGACAAAAACATTCAGTACTTC.

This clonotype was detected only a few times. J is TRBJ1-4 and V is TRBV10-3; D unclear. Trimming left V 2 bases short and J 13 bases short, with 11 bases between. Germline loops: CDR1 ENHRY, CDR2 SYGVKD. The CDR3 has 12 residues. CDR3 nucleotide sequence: TGTGCCATCAGTGAGCCAGACGTAGGACTGTTTTTT. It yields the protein CAISEPDVGLFF.

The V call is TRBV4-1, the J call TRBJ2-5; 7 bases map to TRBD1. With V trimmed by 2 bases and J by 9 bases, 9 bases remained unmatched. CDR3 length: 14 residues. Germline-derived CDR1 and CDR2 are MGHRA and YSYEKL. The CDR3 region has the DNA TGCGCCAGCAGCCAAACAGGGGAACGGAGTTCCCAGTACTTC. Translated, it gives CASSQTGERSSQYF.

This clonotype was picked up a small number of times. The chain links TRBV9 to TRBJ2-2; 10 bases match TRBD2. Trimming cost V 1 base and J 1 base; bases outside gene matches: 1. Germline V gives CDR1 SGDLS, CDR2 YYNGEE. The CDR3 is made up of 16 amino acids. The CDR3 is CASSVRLAGNTGELFF. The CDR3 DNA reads TGTGCCAGCAGCGTAAGACTAGCGGGGAACACCGGGGAGCTGTTTTTT.

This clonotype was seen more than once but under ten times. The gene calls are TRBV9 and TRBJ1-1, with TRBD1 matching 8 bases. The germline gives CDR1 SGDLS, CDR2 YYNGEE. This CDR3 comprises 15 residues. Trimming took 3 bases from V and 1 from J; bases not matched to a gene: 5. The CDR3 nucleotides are TGTGCCAGCAGCGGACGACAGGGGTGGAACACTGAAGCTTTCTTT. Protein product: CASSGRQGWNTEAFF.

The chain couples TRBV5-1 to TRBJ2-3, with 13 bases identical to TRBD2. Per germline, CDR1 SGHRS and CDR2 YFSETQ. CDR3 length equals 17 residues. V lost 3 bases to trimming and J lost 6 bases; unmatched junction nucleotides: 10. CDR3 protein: CASSWSPGTSGEDTQYF. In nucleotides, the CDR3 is TGCGCCAGCAGCTGGAGTCCCGGGACTAGCGGGGAGGATACGCAGTATTTT.

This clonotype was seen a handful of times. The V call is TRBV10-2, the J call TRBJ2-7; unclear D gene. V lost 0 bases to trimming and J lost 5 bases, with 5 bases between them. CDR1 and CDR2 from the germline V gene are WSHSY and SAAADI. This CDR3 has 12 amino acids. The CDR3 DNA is TGCGCCAGCAGTGAGTCTGGGCACGAGCAGTACTTC. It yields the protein CASSESGHEQYF.

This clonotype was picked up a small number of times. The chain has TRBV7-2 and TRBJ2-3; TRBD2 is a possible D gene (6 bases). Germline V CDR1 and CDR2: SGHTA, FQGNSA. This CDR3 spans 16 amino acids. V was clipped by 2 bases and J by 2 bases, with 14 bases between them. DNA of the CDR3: TGTGCCAGCAGCTTATGGAATAGCGGTTTCACAGATACGCAGTATTTT. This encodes CASSLWNSGFTDTQYF.

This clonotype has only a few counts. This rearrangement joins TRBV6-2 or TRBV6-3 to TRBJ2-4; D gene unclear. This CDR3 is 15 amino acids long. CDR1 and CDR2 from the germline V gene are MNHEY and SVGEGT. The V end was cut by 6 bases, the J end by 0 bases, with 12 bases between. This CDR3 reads CASSPDRLAKNIQYF. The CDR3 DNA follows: TGTGCCAGCAGCCCCGACCGACTAGCCAAAAACATTCAGTACTTC.

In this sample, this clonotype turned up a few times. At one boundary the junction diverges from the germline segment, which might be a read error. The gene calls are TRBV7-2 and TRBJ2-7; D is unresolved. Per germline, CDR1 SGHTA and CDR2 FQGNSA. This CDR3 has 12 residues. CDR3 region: CSSSWSSYEQYF. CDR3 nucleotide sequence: TGTTCCAGCAGCTGGAGCTCCTACGAGCAGTACTTC.

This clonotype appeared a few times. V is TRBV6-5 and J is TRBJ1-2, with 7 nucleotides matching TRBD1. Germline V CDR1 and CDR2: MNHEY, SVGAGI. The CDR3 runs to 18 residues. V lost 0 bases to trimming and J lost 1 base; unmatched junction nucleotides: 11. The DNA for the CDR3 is TGTGCCAGCAGTTACTCGAGGAGCAGGGGGGTCTATAACTATGGCTACACCTTC. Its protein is CASSYSRSRGVYNYGYTF.